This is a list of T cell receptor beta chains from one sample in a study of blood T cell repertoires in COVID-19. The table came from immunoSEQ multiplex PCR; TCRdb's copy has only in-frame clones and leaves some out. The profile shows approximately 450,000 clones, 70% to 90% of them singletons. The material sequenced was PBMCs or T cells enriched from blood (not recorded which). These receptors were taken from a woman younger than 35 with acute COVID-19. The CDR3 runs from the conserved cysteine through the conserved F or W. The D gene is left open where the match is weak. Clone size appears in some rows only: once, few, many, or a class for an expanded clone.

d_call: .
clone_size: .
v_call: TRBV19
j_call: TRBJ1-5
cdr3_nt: TGTGCCAGTACTGTAAGCAATCAGCCCCAGCATTTT
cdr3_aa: CASTVSNQPQHF

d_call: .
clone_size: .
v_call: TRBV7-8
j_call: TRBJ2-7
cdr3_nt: TGTGCCAGCACAATTACACAGGGAGACGAGCAGTACTTC
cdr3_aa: CASTITQGDEQYF

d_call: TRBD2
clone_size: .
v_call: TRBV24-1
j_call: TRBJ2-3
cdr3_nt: TGTGCCACCAGTGGAGCGGGGGGCACAGATACGCAGTATTTT
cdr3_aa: CATSGAGGTDTQYF

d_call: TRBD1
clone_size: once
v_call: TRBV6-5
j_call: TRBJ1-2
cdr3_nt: TGTGCCAGCAGTACAGGGGGCGGTGGCTACACCTTC
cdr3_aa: CASSTGGGGYTF

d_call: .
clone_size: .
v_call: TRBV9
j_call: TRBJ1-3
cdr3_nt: TGTGCCAGCAGCGCTTCCAGGGGTCCGGGAATATATTTT
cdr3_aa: CASSASRGPGIYF

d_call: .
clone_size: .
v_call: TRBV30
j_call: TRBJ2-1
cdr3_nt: TGTGCCTCTGGGACTCTCGGTGAGCAGTTCTTC
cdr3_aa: CASGTLGEQFF

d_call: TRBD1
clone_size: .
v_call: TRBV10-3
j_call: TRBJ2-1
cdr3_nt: TGTGCCATCCGCGAGGACAGGGATGGGAATGAGCAGTTCTTC
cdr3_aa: CAIREDRDGNEQFF

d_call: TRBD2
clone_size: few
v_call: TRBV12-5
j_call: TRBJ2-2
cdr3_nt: TGTGCTAGTGCTGTGGGAGGGATCGGGGAGCTGTTTTTT
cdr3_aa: CASAVGGIGELFF

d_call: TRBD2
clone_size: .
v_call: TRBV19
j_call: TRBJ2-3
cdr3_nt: TGTGCCAGTAGGGTTGGAGCGGGAGAAACCCCCCGAACGACAGATACGCAGTATTTT
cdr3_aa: CASRVGAGETPRTTDTQYF

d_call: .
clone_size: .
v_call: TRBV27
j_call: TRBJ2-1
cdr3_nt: TGTGCCAGCAGTTTAGCAGGGTACAATGAGCAGTTCTTC
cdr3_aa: CASSLAGYNEQFF

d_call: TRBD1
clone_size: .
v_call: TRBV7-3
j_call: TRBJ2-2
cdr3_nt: TGTGCCAGCAGCCCCTATACTATCGACAGGGGTAACACCGGGGAGCTGTTTTTT
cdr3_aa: CASSPYTIDRGNTGELFF

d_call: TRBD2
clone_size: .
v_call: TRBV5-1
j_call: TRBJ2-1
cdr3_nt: TGCGCCAGCAGCTTTGGGAGCGGGGCCTACAATGAGCAGTTCTTC
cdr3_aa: CASSFGSGAYNEQFF

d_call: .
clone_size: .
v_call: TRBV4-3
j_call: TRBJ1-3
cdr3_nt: TGCGCCAGCAGCCAAGATCCTCGCAGCTCTGGAAACACCATATATTTT
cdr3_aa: CASSQDPRSSGNTIYF

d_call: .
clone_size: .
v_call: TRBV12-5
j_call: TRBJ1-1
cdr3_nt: TGTGCTAGTGGTCCCGTCAGGGGCACTGAAGCTTTCTTT
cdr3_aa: CASGPVRGTEAFF

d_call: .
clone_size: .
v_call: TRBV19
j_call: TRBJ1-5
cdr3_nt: TGTGCCAGTAGTAACACGAAAGCAGGGCCCCAGCCCCAGCATTTT
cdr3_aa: CASSNTKAGPQPQHF

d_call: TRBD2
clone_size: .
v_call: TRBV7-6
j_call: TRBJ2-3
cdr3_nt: TGTGCCAGCAGCTCGCTAGCGGGGGCAGCAGATACGCAGTATTTT
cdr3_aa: CASSSLAGAADTQYF

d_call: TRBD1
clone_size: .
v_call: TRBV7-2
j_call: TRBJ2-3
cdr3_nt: TGTGCCAGCAGCTTCGACAGGGCCACAGATACGCAGTATTTT
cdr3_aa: CASSFDRATDTQYF

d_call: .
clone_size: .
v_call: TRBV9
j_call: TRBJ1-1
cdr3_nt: TGTGCCAGCAGCGTAGTGGGAGGGGAAGCTTTCTTT
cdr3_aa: CASSVVGGEAFF

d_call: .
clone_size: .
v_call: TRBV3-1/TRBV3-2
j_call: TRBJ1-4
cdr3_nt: TGTGCCAGCAGCCAAGAGGGCTTTCGGGAAAAACTGTTTTTT
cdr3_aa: CASSQEGFREKLFF

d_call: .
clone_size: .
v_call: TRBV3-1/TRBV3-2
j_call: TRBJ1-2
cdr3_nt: TGTGCCAGCAGCCAAGGGACTATAGGCTACACCTTC
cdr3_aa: CASSQGTIGYTF

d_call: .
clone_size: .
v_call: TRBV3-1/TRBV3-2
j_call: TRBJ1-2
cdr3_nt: TGTGCCAGCAGCCAAGGAGGATATGGCTACACCTTC
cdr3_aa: CASSQGGYGYTF

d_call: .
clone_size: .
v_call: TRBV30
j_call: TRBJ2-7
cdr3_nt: TGTGCCTGGAGTGCCGGTGCGCACGAGCAGTACTTC
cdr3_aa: CAWSAGAHEQYF

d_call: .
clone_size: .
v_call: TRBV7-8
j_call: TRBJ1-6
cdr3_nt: TGTGCCAGCAGCTTAGGGGGCGCATATAATTCACCCCTCCACTTT
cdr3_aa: CASSLGGAYNSPLHF

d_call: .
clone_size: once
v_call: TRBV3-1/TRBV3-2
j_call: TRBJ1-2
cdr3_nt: TGTGCCAGCAGCCAAGATACCGTTGACAATGGCTACACCTTC
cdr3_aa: CASSQDTVDNGYTF

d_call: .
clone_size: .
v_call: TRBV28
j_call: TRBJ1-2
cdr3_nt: TGTGCCAGCAGTTTTCCAGGCGGGGGCTACACCTTC
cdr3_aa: CASSFPGGGYTF

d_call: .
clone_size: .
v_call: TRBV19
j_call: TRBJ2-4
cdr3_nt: TGTGCCAGTAGTATAGGCCCCCAGGGAAACATTCAGTACTTC
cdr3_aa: CASSIGPQGNIQYF

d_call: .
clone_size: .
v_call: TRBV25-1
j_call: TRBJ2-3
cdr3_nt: TGTGCCAGCAGTGGGCTGGGAGGGGGTTCAGATACGCAGTATTTT
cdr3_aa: CASSGLGGGSDTQYF

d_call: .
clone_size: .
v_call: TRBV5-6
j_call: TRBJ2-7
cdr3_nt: TGTGCCAGCAGCTTGGGGTGGTCTGGGGCCGAGCAGTACTTC
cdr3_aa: CASSLGWSGAEQYF

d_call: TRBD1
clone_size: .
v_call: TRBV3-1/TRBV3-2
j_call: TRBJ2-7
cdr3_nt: TGTGCCAGCAGCCAAGTTCTGACAGGGGTAGTCTACGAGCAGTACTTC
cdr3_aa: CASSQVLTGVVYEQYF

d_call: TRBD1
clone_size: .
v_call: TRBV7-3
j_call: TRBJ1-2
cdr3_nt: TGTGCCAGCAGCTTAAGCGACAGGGCCTATGGCTACACCTTC
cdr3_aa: CASSLSDRAYGYTF

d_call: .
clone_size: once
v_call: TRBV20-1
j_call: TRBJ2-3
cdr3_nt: TGCAGTGCGCGGGCCCTAGATACGCAGTATTTT
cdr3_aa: CSARALDTQYF

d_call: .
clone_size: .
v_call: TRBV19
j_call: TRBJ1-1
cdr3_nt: TGTGCCAGTAGTATTCTGGGAGTGAACACTGAAGCTTTCTTT
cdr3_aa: CASSILGVNTEAFF

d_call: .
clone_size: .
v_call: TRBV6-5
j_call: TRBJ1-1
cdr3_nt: TGTGCCAGCAGTTACGCCCGAGACACTGAAGCTTTCTTT
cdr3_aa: CASSYARDTEAFF

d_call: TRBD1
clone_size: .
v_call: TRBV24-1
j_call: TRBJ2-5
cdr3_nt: TGTGCCACCAGCAGGGGACAGGGTCAAGAGACCCAGTACTTC
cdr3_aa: CATSRGQGQETQYF

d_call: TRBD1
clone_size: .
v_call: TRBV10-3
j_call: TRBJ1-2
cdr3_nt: TGTGCCATCAGGACAGGGGGCGCTTATGGCTACACCTTC
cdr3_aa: CAIRTGGAYGYTF

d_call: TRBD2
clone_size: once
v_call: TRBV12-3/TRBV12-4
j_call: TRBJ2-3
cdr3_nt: TGTGCCAGCAGTTTAGCGGGGGGGAATACGCAGTATTTT
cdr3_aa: CASSLAGGNTQYF

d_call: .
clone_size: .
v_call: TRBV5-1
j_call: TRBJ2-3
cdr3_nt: TGCGCCAGCAGCCCGGACTCCCAAGATACGCAGTATTTT
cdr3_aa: CASSPDSQDTQYF

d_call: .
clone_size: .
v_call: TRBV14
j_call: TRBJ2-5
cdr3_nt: TGTGCCAGCAGCCACGTGAGCGTCCAAGAGACCCAGTACTTC
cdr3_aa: CASSHVSVQETQYF

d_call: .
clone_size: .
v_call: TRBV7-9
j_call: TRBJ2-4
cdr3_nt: TGTGCCAGCAGCTTAGGACTCATTCAGTACTTC
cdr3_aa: CASSLGLIQYF

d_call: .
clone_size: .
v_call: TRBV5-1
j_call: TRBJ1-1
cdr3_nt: TGCGCCAGCAGCTTGGGTGAGTCCCCGAGCGACACTGAAGCTTTCTTT
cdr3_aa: CASSLGESPSDTEAFF

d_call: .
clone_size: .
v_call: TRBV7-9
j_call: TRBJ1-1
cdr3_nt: TGTGCCAGCAGCCCAGACGGGCCGGGAGCTACGGCTTTCTTT
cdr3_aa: CASSPDGPGATAFF

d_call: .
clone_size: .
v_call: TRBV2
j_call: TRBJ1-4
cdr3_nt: TGTGCCAGCAGACAGGTTCGCTATGAACCAGGGGAAAAACTGTTTTTT
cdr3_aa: CASRQVRYEPGEKLFF

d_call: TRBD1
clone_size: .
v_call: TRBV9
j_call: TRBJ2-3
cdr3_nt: TGTGCCAGCAGCGTAGCTCCGGGACAGGGACATTATTTT
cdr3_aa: CASSVAPGQGHYF

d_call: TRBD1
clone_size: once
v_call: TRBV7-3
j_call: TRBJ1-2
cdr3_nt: TGTGCCAGCAGCTTAACGAAAACAGGGGGTATACATGGCTACACCTTC
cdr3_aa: CASSLTKTGGIHGYTF

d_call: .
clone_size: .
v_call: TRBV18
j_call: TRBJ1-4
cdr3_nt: TGTGCCAGCTCACCCCCCCGCGACCTGCCGGGGAATGAAAAACTGTTTTTT
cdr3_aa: CASSPPRDLPGNEKLFF

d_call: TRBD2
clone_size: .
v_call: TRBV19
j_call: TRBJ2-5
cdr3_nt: TGTGCCAGTGCATGGCGGGAGAGGGAGACCCAGTACTTC
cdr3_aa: CASAWRERETQYF

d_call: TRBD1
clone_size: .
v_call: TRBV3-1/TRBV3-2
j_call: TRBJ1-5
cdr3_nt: TGTGCCAGCAGCCAGGGGACAGGGCCCAACAGGCCCCAGCATTTT
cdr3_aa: CASSQGTGPNRPQHF

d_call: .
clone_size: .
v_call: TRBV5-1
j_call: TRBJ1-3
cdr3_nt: TGCGCCAGCAGCCCCTATCCGGGTTTGGGCTCTGGAAACACCATATATTTT
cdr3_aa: CASSPYPGLGSGNTIYF

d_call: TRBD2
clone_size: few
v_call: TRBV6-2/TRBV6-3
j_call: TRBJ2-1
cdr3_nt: TGTGCCAGCAGTTACCCGAGCGGGAGGGCCCGAAATGAGCAGTTCTTC
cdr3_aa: CASSYPSGRARNEQFF

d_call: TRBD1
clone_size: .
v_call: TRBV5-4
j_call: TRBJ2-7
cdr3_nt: TGTGCCAGCAGGGGGGACAGGGGAGACTACGAGCAGTACTTC
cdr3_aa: CASRGDRGDYEQYF

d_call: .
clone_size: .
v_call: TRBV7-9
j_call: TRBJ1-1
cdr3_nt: TGTGCCAGCAGCTTTAGCGAATCGGTGAACACTGAAGCTTTCTTT
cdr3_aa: CASSFSESVNTEAFF

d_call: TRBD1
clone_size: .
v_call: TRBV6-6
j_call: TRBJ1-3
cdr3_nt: TGTGCCAGCAGGACAGGGATGGTCCTCTCTGGAAACACCATATATTTT
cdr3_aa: CASRTGMVLSGNTIYF

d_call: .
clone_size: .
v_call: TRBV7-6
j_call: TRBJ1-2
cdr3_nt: TGTGCCAGCAGCCCTACGGGGAACTATGGCTACACCTTC
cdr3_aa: CASSPTGNYGYTF